What follows describes a single TCR beta chain. Antigen: not known. The authors ran a second PCR of about 7 to 11 cycles using a sample-barcoded 5' primer and a J-beta primer mix. TCRdb processed the 5' RACE reads anew with MiXCR; each CDR3 protein has one entry. The data show more than 900,000 distinct CDR3 sequences, approximately 25% seen once. Per the germline V gene, CDR1 is MDHEN and CDR2 is SYDVKM. The CDR3 has 14 amino acids. V lost 6 bases and J lost 4; bases outside the gene matches: 8. This sample stems from a study of blood T cells in healthy people across ages. General observations from the study: Per million T cells, TCR beta diversity dropped roughly linearly as age increased.

Total RNA was isolated from each sample in quantities of at least 6 micrograms. These same records also appear under a second study, on T cells of mothers and their children. From that second work: According to the study, all extracted RNA entered cDNA synthesis at about 1.4 ug per 15 ul.

The rearrangement joins TRBV28 to TRBJ1-1, with 7 bases fitting TRBD1. The clonotype was recovered from a girl aged 2 to 9 in good health. The sequencing input was blood. CDR3 amino acids: CASRESTGSTEAFF. Here the CDR3 DNA reads TGTGCCAGCAGAGAATCGACAGGGAGCACTGAAGCTTTCTTT.